This T cell receptor (beta chain) was sequenced in a study of blood T cell repertoires in COVID-19. As for the study in general: Samples of COVID-19 (acute and convalescent) were obtained from the United States, Italy and Spain.

How the authors handled the data: Cell counts per sample came from amplifying reference gene primers. Repertoires were generated with immunoSEQ multiplex PCR, while TCRdb's copy carries only in-frame clones and drops some. The V and J calls and clone size come from that table; D and trimming were worked out from the DNA. The sample lists roughly 150,000 clones, 70% to 90% occurring once. Material for sequencing was peripheral blood. This TCR derives from a human donor in a cohort sampled during active COVID-19.

The CDR3 spells CASSPRDRLSYEQYF. CDR3 sequence (DNA): TGTGCCAGCAGCCCCCGGGACAGACTCTCCTACGAGCAGTACTTC. The chain recombines TRBV6-2 or TRBV6-3 with TRBJ2-7; 7 bases agree with TRBD1. Germline assignment: CDR1 MNHEY and CDR2 SVGEGT. V was pared by 6 bases and J by 0 bases, with 8 bases of the junction left unmatched. The CDR3 consists of 15 residues.